The present T cell receptor (beta chain) was sequenced within a study of post-analysis software for immune sequencing data. Whole-study findings and limits: Comparison of patients with controls showed 4 to 6 TRBV segments more frequent in patients, TRBV5-6, TRBV5-1 and TRBV20-1 among them. Strong co-clustering by F measure linked samples that shared a preparation batch. Controls had significantly higher normalized Chao1 diversity than multiple sclerosis patients.

Comment on this clonotype: Its target is not known.

Included in the TCR beta cDNA libraries were unique molecular identifiers. Input populations of about 0.95 to 11 million T cells gave rise to 500,000 to 600,000 cDNA molecules. TCRdb used MiXCR to reprocess the PCR reads, holding one entry per CDR3 protein. Among about 540,000 distinct CDR3 sequences listed, approximately 34% were seen once. The CDR3 extends over 14 amino acids. CDR1 and CDR2 (germline): SGHTA, FQGTGA. V lost 5 bases to trimming and J lost 0 bases, with 8 bases between them. This receptor was identified in a girl younger than 18 with multiple sclerosis. The sample was blood. The genes are TRBV7-3 and TRBJ1-5, with D uncertain. The CDR3 DNA follows: TGTGCCAGCAGCCGCCGCAATAGCAATCAGCCCCAGCATTTT. Translated, it gives CASSRRNSNQPQHF.